This passage covers 16 T cell receptor beta chains from one sample sequenced in a study of vaccination and CD4 T cells after COVID-19. No antigen has been identified for these receptors. Treatment given: approximately nine-day PBMC culture with coronavirus spike peptide pools or control peptides (ViraFEST assay). Sequencing of DNA taken from cultured CD4+ T cells relied on the Oncomine TCR Beta short-read assay. TCRdb re-analysed the PCR reads in MiXCR, keeping a single row per CDR3 protein. The sample shows around 8,000 distinct CDR3 sequences, roughly a fifth of them seen only once. The sample here was CD4+ T cells from blood, cultured in vitro, taken after SARS-CoV-2 vaccination. The source is a human donor who had recovered from COVID-19.

This clonotype was seen repeatedly, ten times or more. The rearrangement links TRBV20-1 to TRBJ2-5; D is undetermined. Trimming left V 1 base short and J 5 bases short, with 14 bases between. The CDR3 has 14 residues. Germline V gene lookup returns CDR1 DFQATT and CDR2 SNEGSKA (reference sequence). This CDR3 is CSARGVGPSETQYF. CDR3 DNA sequence: TGCAGTGCTAGAGGGGTGGGTCCCTCTGAGACCCAGTACTTC.

This rearrangement joins TRBV7-9 to TRBJ2-3; 7 nucleotides line up with TRBD1. The germline V gene has CDR1 SEHNR and CDR2 FQNEAQ (reference sequence). V trimming: 5 bases; J trimming: 3 bases; junction bases outside the gene matches: 5. The CDR3 is 14 residues long. CDR3 protein: CASSRDRVTDTQYF. As DNA, the CDR3 is TGTGCCAGCAGCCGGGACAGAGTAACAGATACGCAGTATTTT.

A few counts support this clonotype. The J gene is TRBJ1-2, the V gene TRBV28; no reliable D call. Germline CDR1 reads MDHEN; CDR2 reads SYDVKM. The CDR3 has 13 amino acids. With 7 bases removed from V and 8 bases from J, the gap between germline ends came to 17 bases. The CDR3 nucleotides read TGTGCCAGCATCCCCGCGGCGTCCGGGGGCTACACCTTC. Amino acid sequence: CASIPAASGGYTF.

The CDR3 spells CASSRTDMGRYGYTF. CDR3 nucleotides: TGTGCCAGCAGCCGGACGGACATGGGCCGTTATGGCTACACCTTC. This sequence joins TRBV28 and TRBJ1-2, with D perhaps matching TRBD1 (5 bases). Germline V lookup: CDR1 MDHEN, CDR2 SYDVKM. The germline V and J ends were trimmed by 6 bases and 5 bases, with 19 bases remaining between them. This CDR3 contains 15 residues.

This clonotype was found a few times. This rearrangement joins TRBV24-1 to TRBJ2-3; no reliable D call. This CDR3 region has 14 residues. With 4 bases removed from V and 2 bases from J, the gap between germline ends came to 9 bases. The germline gives CDR1 KGHDR, CDR2 SFDVKD. The CDR3 here is CATSESSLTDTQYF. The CDR3 DNA is TGTGCCACCAGTGAGTCCAGCCTCACAGATACGCAGTATTTT.

This clonotype was detected a few times. The genes are TRBV6-1 and TRBJ2-4, with D unresolved. The V end was cut by 5 bases, the J end by 0 bases, with 11 bases between. Germline-derived CDR1 and CDR2 are MNHNS and SASEGT. The CDR3 is 15 amino acids. CDR3 in amino acids: CASSTDTIAKNIQYF. CDR3 nucleotide sequence: TGTGCCAGCAGTACTGATACCATAGCCAAAAACATTCAGTACTTC.

This clonotype occurred many times. This chain connects TRBV7-2 to TRBJ1-2; a possible D gene is TRBD1 (6 bases). Germline V gives CDR1 SGHTA, CDR2 FQGNSA. The V end was cut by 1 base, the J end by 7 bases, with 16 bases between. The CDR3 is made up of 15 amino acids. The CDR3: CASSLGGGKRVGYTF. The CDR3 coding sequence is TGTGCCAGCAGCTTAGGGGGGGGCAAAAGGGTTGGCTACACCTTC.

This chain links TRBV5-1 with TRBJ2-5; the D gene is possibly TRBD1 (5 bases). V gave up 3 bases and J gave up 4 bases, with 7 bases separating them. The CDR3 covers 12 residues. CDR1 and CDR2 (germline): SGHRS, YFSETQ. The CDR3 DNA reads TGCGCCAGCAGCTCCCAGGGAGAGACCCAGTACTTC. This sequence encodes CASSSQGETQYF. The variable domain in full, with the rest retrieved from reference TRBV5-1 and TRBJ2-5, is KAGVTQTPRYLIKTRGQQVTLSCSPISGHRSVSWYQQTPGQGLQFLFEYFSETQRNKGNFPGRFSGRQFSNSRSEMNVSTLELGDSALYLCASSSQGETQYFGPGTRLLVL.

This clonotype was observed at least ten times. The chain recombines TRBV20-1 with TRBJ1-2; 9 bases map to TRBD1. Trimming cost V 1 base and J 4 bases; bases outside gene matches: 10. CDR1 DFQATT and CDR2 SNEGSKA come from the germline V gene (reference sequence). This CDR3 is built from 16 residues. The CDR3 DNA is TGCAGTGCTAGAGCCCGAACAGGGGGCTTTGCCTATGGCTACACCTTC. Translating gives CSARARTGGFAYGYTF.

CDR3 residues: CASSQAQDTYSYEQYF. CDR3 coding DNA: TGCGCCAGCAGCCAAGCCCAGGACACCTACTCCTACGAGCAGTACTTC. This chain uses TRBV4-3 with TRBJ2-7, with D tentatively TRBD1 (5 bases). V shed 1 base and J shed 0 bases, with 13 bases lying between them. This CDR3 is 16 amino acids long. The germline V gene has CDR1 LGHNA and CDR2 YSLEER.

The chain carries TRBV20-1 and TRBJ1-5; TRBD1 matches 9 bases. Germline V gene lookup returns CDR1 DFQATT and CDR2 SNEGSKA (reference sequence). This CDR3 contains 15 residues. The junction had 6 bases not matched to a gene; V was cut back by 0 bases and J by 6 bases. CDR3 coding DNA: TGCAGTGCTAGAGATGACAGGGGGGAATCTCAGCCCCAGCATTTT. Amino acids: CSARDDRGESQPQHF.

This clonotype is medium-sized (0.01 to 0.1%) by share. This sequence joins TRBV24-1 and TRBJ2-1; 10 bases agree with TRBD2. Germline-derived CDR1 and CDR2 are KGHDR and SFDVKD. This CDR3 is 16 amino acids long. Trimming at V came to 3 bases and at J to 3 bases, leaving 4 bases not matched to a gene. The CDR3 nucleotides are TGTGCCACCAGTGATAAACTAGCGGGGAGCTACAATGAGCAGTTCTTC. Its translation: CATSDKLAGSYNEQFF.

By share of the sample, this clonotype is medium-sized. The chain recombines TRBV27 with TRBJ2-5; D might be TRBD1 or TRBD2, each matching 6 bases. V was trimmed by 5 bases and J by 0 bases, leaving 16 bases between them. The germline gives CDR1 MNHEY, CDR2 SMNVEV (reference sequence). This CDR3 spans 16 amino acids. The CDR3 DNA reads as TGTGCCAGCAGTCACCTGCTAGGGGGGTACCAAGAGACCCAGTACTTC. It yields the protein CASSHLLGGYQETQYF.

This clonotype is termed medium-sized (0.01 to 0.1%). This chain links TRBV2 with TRBJ2-7; no clear D gene. The CDR3 consists of 10 residues. The germline V gene has CDR1 SNHLY and CDR2 FYNNEI. V dropped 2 bases and J dropped 7 bases, with 3 bases sitting between them. Here the CDR3 reads CASSEWEQYF. The CDR3 region has the DNA TGTGCCAGCAGTGAATGGGAGCAGTACTTC. Full variable domain (remainder filled in from reference TRBV2 and TRBJ2-7): EPEVTQTPSHQVTQMGQEVILRCVPISNHLYFYWYRQILGQKVEFLVSFYNNEISEKSEIFDDQFSVERPDGSNFTLKIRSTKLEDSAMYFCASSEWEQYFGPGTRLTVT.

On this clonotype itself: Being one base from a much bigger clone, this may be a read error. The chain joins TRBV10-1 to TRBJ2-7; D is ambiguous. The end of the DNA is better explained by TRBJ2-1, so the J call may be wrong. The CDR3 sequence is 16 residues long. Germline CDR1 reads WNHNN; CDR2 reads SYGVQD (reference sequence). The chain's CDR3 is CVSSGRRHSVGDEQFF. The DNA for the CDR3 is TGCGTCAGCAGTGGCCGGCGACATTCGGTTGGCGATGAGCAGTTCTTC.

The chain combines TRBV20-1 with TRBJ2-7; D tentatively reads TRBD1 or TRBD2 (5 bases each). The CDR3 sequence is 11 residues long. Between the trimmed V and J ends, which lost 7 bases and 5 bases, there was a span of 12 bases. Germline values: CDR1 DFQATT, CDR2 SNEGSKA (reference sequence). CDR3 nucleotide sequence: TGCAGTGGCGTGGGGGAGCACGAGCAGTACTTC. Its translation is CSGVGEHEQYF.